Listed below are T cell receptor beta chains from one sample, sequenced in a study of neurological immune-mediated disorders. TCRdb redid the calling of the 5' RACE reads with MiXCR, one entry per CDR3 protein. The data hold about 78,000 distinct CDR3 sequences, with approximately 5% observed a single time. The sequenced sample was PBMCs. The receptors derive from a woman under 40 with multiple sclerosis. CDR3s include the opening cysteine and the closing phenylalanine or tryptophan. A D gene is named only where the DNA matches it firmly. Clone size is stated in some rows and not others, as once, few, many or a class when expanded.

CDR3nt,CDR3aa,abundance,j_gene,d_gene,v_gene
TGCGCCAGCAGCTTGGCCTCTAGCACAGATACGCAGTATTTT,CASSLASSTDTQYF,many,TRBJ2-3,-,TRBV5-1
TGTGCCAGCGGCCGAGTAGGGCAGACGTATCCCTACTTC,CASGRVGQTYPYF,many,TRBJ2-7,-,TRBV12-3/TRBV12-4
TGTGCCACCAGTACTTACAATGAGCAGTTCTTC,CATSTYNEQFF,many,TRBJ2-1,-,TRBV24-1
TGTGCCAGCAGCCAAGGGGCAGGGTTTACTGAAGCTTTCTTT,CASSQGAGFTEAFF,many,TRBJ1-1,-,TRBV3-1
TGCGCCAGCAGCCAAGATCAGGGAAAAGCGGGAGCTCTCCACAATGAGCAGTTCTTC,CASSQDQGKAGALHNEQFF,many,TRBJ2-1,TRBD2,TRBV4-1
TGTGCCAGCAATTACAGGGGAAACACCGGGGAGCTGTTTTTT,CASNYRGNTGELFF,many,TRBJ2-2,TRBD1,TRBV12-3/TRBV12-4
TGCGCCAGCAGCTTGGCCGGACAGAGTAGATACAATGAGCAGTTCTTC,CASSLAGQSRYNEQFF,many,TRBJ2-1,-,TRBV5-1
TGCAGTGCTAGTGGCCCGGGACTAGCGGGAGGAGAAGTTTCCTACAATGAGCAGTTCTTC,CSASGPGLAGGEVSYNEQFF,many,TRBJ2-1,TRBD2,TRBV20-1
TGCAGCGGTACAGGGGCCCCTAATGAAAAACTGTTTTTT,CSGTGAPNEKLFF,many,TRBJ1-4,TRBD1,TRBV29-1
TGCGCCAGCAGTCCGACAGCGAGCACAGATACGCAGTATTTT,CASSPTASTDTQYF,many,TRBJ2-3,-,TRBV10-2
TGCGACAGCAGCGCACAGTACAATGAGCAGTTCTTC,CDSSAQYNEQFF,-,TRBJ2-1,-,TRBV5-1
TGCAGTGCTAGACCGGGCGGTATACACACTGAAGCTTTCTTT,CSARPGGIHTEAFF,many,TRBJ1-1,-,TRBV20-1
TGTGCCAGCAGCCAAGCGGGGGGGCAGTATTTT,CASSQAGGQYF,-,TRBJ2-3,TRBD2,TRBV3-1
TGCAGTGCTAGAGACAGGACAGGGCCTGGAAACACCATATATTTT,CSARDRTGPGNTIYF,few,TRBJ1-3,TRBD1,TRBV20-1
TGTGCCAGCAGTTCCGGGGGATATGGCTACACCTTC,CASSSGGYGYTF,few,TRBJ1-2,-,TRBV12-3/TRBV12-4
TGCAGTGCTAGGGGAGGGGAGGGCCGAGAGGAGCAGTACTTC,CSARGGEGREEQYF,many,TRBJ2-7,TRBD2,TRBV20-1
TGTGCCAGCAGCTTGGACGGGAATCAGCCCCAGCATTTT,CASSLDGNQPQHF,many,TRBJ1-5,-,TRBV5-4
TGTGCCACCAGTGATTCGAAGGAGACCGGCCGGGAGACCCAGTACTTC,CATSDSKETGRETQYF,many,TRBJ2-5,-,TRBV24-1